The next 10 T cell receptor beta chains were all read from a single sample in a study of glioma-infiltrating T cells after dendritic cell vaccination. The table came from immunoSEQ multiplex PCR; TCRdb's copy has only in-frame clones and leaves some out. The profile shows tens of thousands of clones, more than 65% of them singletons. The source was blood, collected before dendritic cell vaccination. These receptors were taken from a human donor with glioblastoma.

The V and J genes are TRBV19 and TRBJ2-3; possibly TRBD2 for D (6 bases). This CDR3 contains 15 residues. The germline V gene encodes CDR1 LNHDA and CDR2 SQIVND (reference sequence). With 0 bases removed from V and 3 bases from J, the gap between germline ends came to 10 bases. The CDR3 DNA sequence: TGTGCCAGTAGTATAGATCCGGGAGTAACAGATACGCAGTATTTT. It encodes CASSIDPGVTDTQYF.

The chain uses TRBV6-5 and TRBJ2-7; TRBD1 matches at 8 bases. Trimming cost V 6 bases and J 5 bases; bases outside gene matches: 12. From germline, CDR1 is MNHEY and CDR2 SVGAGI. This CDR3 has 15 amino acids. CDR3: CASSRGQGGSDEQYF. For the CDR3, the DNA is TGTGCCAGCAGCAGAGGACAGGGAGGTTCCGACGAGCAGTACTTC.

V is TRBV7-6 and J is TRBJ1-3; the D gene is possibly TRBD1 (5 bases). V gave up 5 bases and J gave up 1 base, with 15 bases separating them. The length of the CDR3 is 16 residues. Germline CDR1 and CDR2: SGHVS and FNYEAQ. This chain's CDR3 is CASSAPYRRSGNTIYF. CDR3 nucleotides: TGTGCCAGCAGCGCTCCGTACAGGAGATCTGGAAACACCATATATTTT.

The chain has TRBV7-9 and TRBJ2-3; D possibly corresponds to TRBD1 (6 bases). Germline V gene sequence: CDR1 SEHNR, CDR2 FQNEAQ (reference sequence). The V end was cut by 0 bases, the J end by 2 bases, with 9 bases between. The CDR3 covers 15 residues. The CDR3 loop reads CASSLAGQNTDTQYF. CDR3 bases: TGTGCCAGCAGCTTAGCGGGACAAAACACAGATACGCAGTATTTT.

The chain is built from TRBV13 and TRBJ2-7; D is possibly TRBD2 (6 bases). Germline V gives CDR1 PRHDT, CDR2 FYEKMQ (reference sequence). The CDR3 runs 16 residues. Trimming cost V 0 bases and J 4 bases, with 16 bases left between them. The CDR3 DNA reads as TGTGCCAGCAGCTTAGGATATGCGGGAAAGGGGTACGAGCAGTACGTC. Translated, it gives CASSLGYAGKGYEQYV.

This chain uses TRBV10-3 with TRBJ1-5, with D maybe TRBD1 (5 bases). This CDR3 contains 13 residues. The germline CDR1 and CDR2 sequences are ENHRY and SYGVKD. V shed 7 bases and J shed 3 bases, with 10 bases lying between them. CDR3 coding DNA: TGTGCCATCAAGGGGACTTCCAATCAGCCCCAGCATTTT. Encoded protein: CAIKGTSNQPQHF.

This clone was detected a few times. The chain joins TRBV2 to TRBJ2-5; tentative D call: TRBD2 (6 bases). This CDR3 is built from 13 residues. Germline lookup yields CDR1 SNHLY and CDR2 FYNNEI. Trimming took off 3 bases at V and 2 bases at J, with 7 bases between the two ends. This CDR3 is CASSDSGQETQYF. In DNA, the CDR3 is TGTGCCAGCAGTGACAGCGGGCAAGAGACCCAGTACTTC.

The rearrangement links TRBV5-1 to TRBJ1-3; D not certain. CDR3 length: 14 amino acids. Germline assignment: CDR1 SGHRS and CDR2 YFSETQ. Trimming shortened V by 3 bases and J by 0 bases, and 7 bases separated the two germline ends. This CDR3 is CASSSGSSGNTIYF. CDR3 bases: TGCGCCAGCAGCTCTGGCTCCTCTGGAAACACCATATATTTT.

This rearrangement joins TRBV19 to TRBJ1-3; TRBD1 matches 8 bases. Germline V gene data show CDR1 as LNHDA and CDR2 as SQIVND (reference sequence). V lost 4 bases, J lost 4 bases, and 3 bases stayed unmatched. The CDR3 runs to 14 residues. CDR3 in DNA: TGTGCCAGTAGTACGACAGGGGACGGAAACACCATATATTTT. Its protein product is CASSTTGDGNTIYF.

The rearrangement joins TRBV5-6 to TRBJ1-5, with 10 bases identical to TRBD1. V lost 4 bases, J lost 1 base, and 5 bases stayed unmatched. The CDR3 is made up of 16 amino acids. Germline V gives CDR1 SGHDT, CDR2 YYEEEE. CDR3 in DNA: TGTGCCAGCAGCATTGACAGGGGGCAAAGCAATCAGCCCCAGCATTTT. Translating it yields CASSIDRGQSNQPQHF.